This T cell receptor beta chain is from a study of vaccination and CD4 T cells after COVID-19. Trimming cost V 3 bases and J 9 bases; bases outside gene matches: 4. There are 13 residues in the CDR3. Germline assignment: CDR1 KGHSH and CDR2 LQKENI. Sequence data for DNA of cultured CD4+ T cells were generated by the Oncomine TCR Beta short-read assay. A single record per CDR3 protein comes from TCRdb applying MiXCR to the PCR reads. The profile shows some 18,000 distinct CDR3 sequences, more than 55% of them singletons. As to treatment: approximately 11-day PBMC culture with coronavirus spike peptide pools or control peptides (ViraFEST assay). With respect to this clonotype: As yet, its antigen is unknown.

V gene TRBV18 combines with J gene TRBJ2-1; TRBD1 matches at 8 bases. This receptor was taken from a human donor who had recovered from COVID-19. The sequenced sample was CD4+ T cells from blood, cultured in vitro. CDR3 DNA: TGTGCCAGCTCACCGCATGACAGGGGTGAGCAGTTCTTC. This gives the protein CASSPHDRGEQFF.